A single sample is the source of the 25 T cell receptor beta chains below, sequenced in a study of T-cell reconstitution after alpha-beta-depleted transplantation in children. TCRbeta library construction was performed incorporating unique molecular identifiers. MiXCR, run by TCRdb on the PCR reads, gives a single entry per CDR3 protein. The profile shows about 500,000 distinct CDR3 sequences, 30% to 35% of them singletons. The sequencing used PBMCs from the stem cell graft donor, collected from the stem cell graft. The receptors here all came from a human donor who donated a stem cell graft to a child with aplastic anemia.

CDR3 sequence (DNA): TGCAGCGTAAGACTAGCGGGGCTGTACCAAGAGACCCAGTACTTC. It translates to CSVRLAGLYQETQYF. The chain carries TRBV29-1 and TRBJ2-5, with 11 bases that match TRBD2. Losses at the gene ends were 6 bases for V and 0 bases for J; bases not matched to a gene: 6. The CDR3 spans 15 residues. Germline V gene lookup returns CDR1 SQVTM and CDR2 ANQGSEA.

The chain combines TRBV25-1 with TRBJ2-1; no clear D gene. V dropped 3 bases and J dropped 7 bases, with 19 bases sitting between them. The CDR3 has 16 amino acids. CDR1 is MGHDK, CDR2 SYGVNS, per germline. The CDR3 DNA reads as TGTGCCAGCAGTGACGAAGGCTATATACAACCAAATGAGCAGTTCTTC. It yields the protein CASSDEGYIQPNEQFF.

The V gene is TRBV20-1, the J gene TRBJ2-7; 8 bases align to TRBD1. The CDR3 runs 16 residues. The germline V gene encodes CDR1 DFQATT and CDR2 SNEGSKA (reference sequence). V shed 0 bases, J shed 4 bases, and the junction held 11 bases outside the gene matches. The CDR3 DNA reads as TGCAGTGCTAGAGATAGGATCGGCAGGGGGCAATACGAGCAGTACTTC. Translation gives CSARDRIGRGQYEQYF.

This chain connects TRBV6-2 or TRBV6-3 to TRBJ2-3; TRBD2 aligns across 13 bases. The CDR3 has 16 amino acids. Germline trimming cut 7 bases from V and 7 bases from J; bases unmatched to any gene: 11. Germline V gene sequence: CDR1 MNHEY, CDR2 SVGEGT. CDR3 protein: CASTSQGLAGPYTQYF. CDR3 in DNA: TGTGCCAGCACCTCCCAGGGACTAGCGGGACCTTATACGCAGTATTTT.

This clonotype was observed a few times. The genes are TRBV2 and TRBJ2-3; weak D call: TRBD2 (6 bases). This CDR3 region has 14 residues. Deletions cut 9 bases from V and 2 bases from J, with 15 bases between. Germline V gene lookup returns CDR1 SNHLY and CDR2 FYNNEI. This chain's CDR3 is CARWSAGLTDTQYF. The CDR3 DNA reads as TGTGCCAGATGGTCGGCGGGACTCACAGATACGCAGTATTTT.

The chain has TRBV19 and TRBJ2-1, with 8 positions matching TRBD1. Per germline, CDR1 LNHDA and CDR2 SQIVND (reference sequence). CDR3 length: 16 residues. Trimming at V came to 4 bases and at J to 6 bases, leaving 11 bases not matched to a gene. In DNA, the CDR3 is TGTGCCAGTAGTAGGGGGACAGGAGGAATCATCAATGAGCAGTTCTTC. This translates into CASSRGTGGIINEQFF.

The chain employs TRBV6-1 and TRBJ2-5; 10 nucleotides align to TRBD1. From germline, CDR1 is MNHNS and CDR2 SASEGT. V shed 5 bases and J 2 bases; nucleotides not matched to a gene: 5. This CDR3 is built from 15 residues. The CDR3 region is CASSLDRGRQETQYF. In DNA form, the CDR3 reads TGTGCCAGCAGTCTAGACAGGGGGCGGCAAGAGACCCAGTACTTC.

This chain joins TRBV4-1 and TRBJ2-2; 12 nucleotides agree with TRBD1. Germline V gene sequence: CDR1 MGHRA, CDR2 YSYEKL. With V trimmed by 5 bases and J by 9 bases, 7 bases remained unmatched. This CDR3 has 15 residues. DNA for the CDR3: TGCGCCAGCAGCGGGGACAGGGGGCCCTCCCGGGAGCTGTTTTTT. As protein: CASSGDRGPSRELFF.

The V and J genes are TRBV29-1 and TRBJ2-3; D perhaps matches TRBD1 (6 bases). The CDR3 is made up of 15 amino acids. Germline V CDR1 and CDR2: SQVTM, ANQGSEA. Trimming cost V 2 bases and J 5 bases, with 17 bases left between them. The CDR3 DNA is TGCAGCGTTGAACCACAGGGATTTGAGGGAGATACGCAGTATTTT. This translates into CSVEPQGFEGDTQYF.

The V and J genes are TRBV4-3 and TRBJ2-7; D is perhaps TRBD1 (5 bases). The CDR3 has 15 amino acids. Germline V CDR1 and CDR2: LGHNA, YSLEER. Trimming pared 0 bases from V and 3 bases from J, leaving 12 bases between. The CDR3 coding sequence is TGCGCCAGCAGCCAAGATTCCGGACAATACTACGAGCAGTACTTC. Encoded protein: CASSQDSGQYYEQYF.

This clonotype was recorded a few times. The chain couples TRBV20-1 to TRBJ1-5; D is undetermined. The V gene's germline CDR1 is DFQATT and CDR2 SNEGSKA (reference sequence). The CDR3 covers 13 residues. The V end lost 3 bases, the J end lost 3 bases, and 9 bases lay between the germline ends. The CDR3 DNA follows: TGCAGTGCTAGTCCCGAAAACAATCAGCCCCAGCATTTT. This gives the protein CSASPENNQPQHF.

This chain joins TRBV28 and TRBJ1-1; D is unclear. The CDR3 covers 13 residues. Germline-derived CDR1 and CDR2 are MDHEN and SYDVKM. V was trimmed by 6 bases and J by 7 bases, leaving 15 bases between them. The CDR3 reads CASREGAGVEAFF. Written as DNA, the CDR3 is TGTGCCAGCAGAGAAGGAGCAGGCGTTGAAGCTTTCTTT.

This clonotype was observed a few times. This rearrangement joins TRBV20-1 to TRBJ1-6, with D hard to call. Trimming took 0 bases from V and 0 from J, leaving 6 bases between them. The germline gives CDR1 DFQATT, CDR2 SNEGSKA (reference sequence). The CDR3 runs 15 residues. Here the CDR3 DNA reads TGCAGTGCTAGAGAAGTCAGCTCCTATAATTCACCCCTCCACTTT. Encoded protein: CSAREVSSYNSPLHF.

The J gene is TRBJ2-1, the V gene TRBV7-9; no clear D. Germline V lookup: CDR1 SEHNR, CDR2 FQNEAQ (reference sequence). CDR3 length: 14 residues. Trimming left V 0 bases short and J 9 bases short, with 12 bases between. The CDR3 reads CASSLALSSGEQFF. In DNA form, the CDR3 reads TGTGCCAGCAGCTTAGCTCTGAGTTCTGGTGAGCAGTTCTTC.

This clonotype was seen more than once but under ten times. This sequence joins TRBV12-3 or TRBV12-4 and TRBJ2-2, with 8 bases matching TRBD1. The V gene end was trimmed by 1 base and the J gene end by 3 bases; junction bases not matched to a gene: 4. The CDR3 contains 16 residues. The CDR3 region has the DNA TGTGCCAGCAGTTTAGGCAGGGGGCACGACACCGGGGAGCTGTTTTTT. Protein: CASSLGRGHDTGELFF.

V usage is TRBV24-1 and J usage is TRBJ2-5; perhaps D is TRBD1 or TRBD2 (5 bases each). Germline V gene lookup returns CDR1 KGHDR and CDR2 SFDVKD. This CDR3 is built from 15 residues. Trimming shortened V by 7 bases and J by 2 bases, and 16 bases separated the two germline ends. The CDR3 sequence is CATRDSPGGQETQYF. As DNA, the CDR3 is TGTGCCACCAGAGACAGCCCTGGGGGTCAAGAGACCCAGTACTTC.

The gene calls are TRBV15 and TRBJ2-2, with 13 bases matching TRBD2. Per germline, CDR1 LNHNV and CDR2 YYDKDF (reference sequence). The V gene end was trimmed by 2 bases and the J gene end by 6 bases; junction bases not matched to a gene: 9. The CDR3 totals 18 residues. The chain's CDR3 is CATSRKGLAGVKAGELFF. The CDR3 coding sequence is TGTGCCACCAGCAGAAAAGGACTAGCGGGAGTGAAGGCCGGGGAGCTGTTTTTT.

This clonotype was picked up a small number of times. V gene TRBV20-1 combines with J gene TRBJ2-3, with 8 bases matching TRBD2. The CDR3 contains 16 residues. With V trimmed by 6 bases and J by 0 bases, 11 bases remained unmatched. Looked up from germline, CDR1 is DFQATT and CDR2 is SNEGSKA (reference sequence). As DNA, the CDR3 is TGCAGTGCAACTAGCGGCGGAATTCCTAGCACAGATACGCAGTATTTT. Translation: CSATSGGIPSTDTQYF.

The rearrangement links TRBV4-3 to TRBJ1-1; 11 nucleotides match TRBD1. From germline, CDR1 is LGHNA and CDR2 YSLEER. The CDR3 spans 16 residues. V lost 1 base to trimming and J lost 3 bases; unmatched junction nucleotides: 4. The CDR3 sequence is CASSQGDRGIDTEAFF. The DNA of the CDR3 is TGCGCCAGCAGCCAAGGGGACAGGGGGATCGACACTGAAGCTTTCTTT.

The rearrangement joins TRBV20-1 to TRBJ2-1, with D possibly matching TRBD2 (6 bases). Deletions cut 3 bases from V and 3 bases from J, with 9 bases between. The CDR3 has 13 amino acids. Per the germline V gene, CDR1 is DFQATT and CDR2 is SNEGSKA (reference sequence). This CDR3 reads CSARRRVYNEQFF. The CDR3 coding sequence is TGCAGTGCTAGGCGGAGGGTCTACAATGAGCAGTTCTTC.

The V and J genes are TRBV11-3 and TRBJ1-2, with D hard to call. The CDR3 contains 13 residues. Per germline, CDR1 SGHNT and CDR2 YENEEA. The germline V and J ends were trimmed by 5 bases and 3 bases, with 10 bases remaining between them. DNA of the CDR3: TGTGCCAGCAGCCGGACGGAACACTATGGCTACACCTTC. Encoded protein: CASSRTEHYGYTF.

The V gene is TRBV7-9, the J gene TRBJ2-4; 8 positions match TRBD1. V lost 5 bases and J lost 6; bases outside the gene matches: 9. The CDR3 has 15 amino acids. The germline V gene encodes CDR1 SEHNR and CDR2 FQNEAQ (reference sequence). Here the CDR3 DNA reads TGTGCCAGCAGCAACAGGGGGACACGGGTAAACATTCAGTACTTC. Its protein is CASSNRGTRVNIQYF.

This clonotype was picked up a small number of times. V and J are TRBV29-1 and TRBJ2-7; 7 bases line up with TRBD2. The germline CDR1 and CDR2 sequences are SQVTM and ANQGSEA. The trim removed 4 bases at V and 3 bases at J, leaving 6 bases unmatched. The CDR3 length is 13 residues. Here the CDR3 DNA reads TGCAGCGTTGCTCCCGGGAGGAACTACGAGCAGTACTTC. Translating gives CSVAPGRNYEQYF.

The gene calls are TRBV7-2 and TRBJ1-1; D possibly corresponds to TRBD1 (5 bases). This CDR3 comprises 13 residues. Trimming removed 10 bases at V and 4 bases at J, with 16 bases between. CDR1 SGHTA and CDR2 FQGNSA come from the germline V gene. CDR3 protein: CATLQGIATEAFF. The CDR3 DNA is TGTGCCACCCTCCAGGGTATTGCCACTGAAGCTTTCTTT.

DNA of the CDR3: TGTGCCAGCAGCCAAAACAGAGCTTTCTCTGGAAACACCATATATTTT. This gives the protein CASSQNRAFSGNTIYF. J is TRBJ1-3 and V is TRBV14; D unclear. Germline CDR1 SGHDN, CDR2 FVKESK. The CDR3 extends over 16 amino acids. V lost 2 bases and J 0 bases, leaving 11 bases between the germline ends.